The sequence of this T cell receptor beta chain was determined in a study of Ad26.COV2.S vaccination and SARS-CoV-2 variants. The repertoire was sequenced with immunoSEQ multiplex PCR; TCRdb's copy has only in-frame clones and lacks some. The sample holds fewer than 600,000 clones, roughly nine tenths seen once. Germline CDR1 and CDR2: SGHTA and FQGNSA. The length of the CDR3 is 15 residues. The trim removed 0 bases at V and 5 bases at J, leaving 4 bases unmatched. The treatment denotes: roughly 18 received Ad26.COV2.S at low or high dose, single or two shots; several received placebo; per-sample allocation not given. Samples came from day 63 after the first vaccine or placebo injection.

This chain links TRBV7-2 with TRBJ2-5; 9 bases agree with TRBD1. Sequencing was performed on peripheral blood, taken in a trial of Ad26.COV2.S vaccine versus placebo. The receptor comes from a person between 18 and 59 years old who received the Ad26.COV2.S COVID-19 vaccine or a placebo. The CDR3: CASSLAPGQGETQYF. CDR3 DNA sequence: TGTGCCAGCAGCTTAGCCCCGGGACAGGGTGAGACCCAGTACTTC.